This T cell receptor (beta chain) emerged from a study of blood T cell repertoires in COVID-19. In the study overall: Sources were T cells, B-cell-depleted T cells, or PBMCs; the material itself was cDNA or gDNA.

Some clones are missing from TCRdb's copy, which holds only in-frame ones; the method was immunoSEQ multiplex PCR. The sample has 120,000 to 150,000 clones, more than 75% seen once. The origin of this receptor is a man between 60 and 75 years old with active or convalescent COVID-19. Material: peripheral blood.

In DNA form, the CDR3 reads TGCGCCAGCAGCCCTCATGCCAAGACAGCGAACACTGAAGCTTTCTTT. Translated: CASSPHAKTANTEAFF. The chain uses TRBV4-1 and TRBJ1-1; tentatively, D is TRBD1 (5 bases). Deletions cut 4 bases from V and 1 base from J, with 16 bases between. CDR1 MGHRA and CDR2 YSYEKL come from the germline V gene. The CDR3 runs to 16 residues.